Following are 31 T cell receptor beta chains from one sample sequenced in a study of T-cell reconstitution after alpha-beta-depleted transplantation in children. Construction of the TCRbeta library involved unique molecular identifiers. TCRdb used MiXCR to reprocess the PCR reads, holding one entry per CDR3 protein. The data hold around 670,000 distinct CDR3 sequences, with over 10% observed a single time. Sequencing was performed on PBMCs, taken before TCRalphabeta/CD19-depleted stem cell transplant. These TCRs come from a girl between 2 and 10 years old with congenital amegakaryocytic thrombocytopenia, due to receive a stem cell transplant.

This clonotype was recorded many times. V and J are TRBV7-7 and TRBJ2-5; 9 bases agree with TRBD1. This CDR3 is 15 amino acids long. The germline CDR1 and CDR2 sequences are SSHAT and FNYEAQ (reference sequence). V shed 5 bases, J shed 7 bases, and the junction held 11 bases outside the gene matches. CDR3 DNA sequence: TGTGCCAGCAGCCCAACGAGGACAGGGGACTTGACCCAGTACTTC. This gives the protein CASSPTRTGDLTQYF.

This clonotype was picked up a small number of times. The chain is built from TRBV5-5 and TRBJ1-4; D is unresolved. CDR1 and CDR2 from the germline V gene are SGHKS and YYEKEE (reference sequence). The V end was cut by 4 bases, the J end by 2 bases, with 12 bases between. This CDR3 comprises 15 residues. The CDR3: CASSLIRTTNEKLFF. The CDR3 nucleotides are TGTGCCAGCAGCCTGATACGTACTACTAATGAAAAACTGTTTTTT.

The chain has TRBV29-1 and TRBJ2-7; 10 bases line up with TRBD2. Per the germline V gene, CDR1 is SQVTM and CDR2 is ANQGSEA. The CDR3 contains 13 residues. The V gene end was trimmed by 4 bases and the J gene end by 7 bases; junction bases not matched to a gene: 7. CDR3 coding DNA: TGCAGCGTTGGACTAGCGGGTCCCGAGGAGCAGTACTTC. This translates into CSVGLAGPEEQYF.

This clonotype was seen many times. The genes are TRBV20-1 and TRBJ1-1; maybe TRBD1 (6 bases). The germline gives CDR1 DFQATT, CDR2 SNEGSKA (reference sequence). The V end was cut by 3 bases, the J end by 3 bases, with 14 bases between. The CDR3 consists of 14 residues. CDR3: CSASLSGVDTEAFF. CDR3 coding DNA: TGCAGTGCTAGTTTGTCAGGGGTGGACACTGAAGCTTTCTTT.

This chain connects TRBV5-1 to TRBJ2-7; 8 positions agree with TRBD1. The CDR3 runs 14 residues. Trimming took 4 bases from V and 1 from J; bases not matched to a gene: 4. Looked up from germline, CDR1 is SGHRS and CDR2 is YFSETQ. The CDR3 protein is CASSRDRHSYEQYF. The CDR3, as DNA: TGCGCCAGCAGCCGGGACAGGCATTCCTACGAGCAGTACTTC.

The chain couples TRBV28 to TRBJ2-3, with TRBD2 matching 11 bases. Germline CDR1 MDHEN, CDR2 SYDVKM. This CDR3 spans 16 amino acids. J was trimmed by 7 bases and V by 1 base; bases with no gene match: 7. The CDR3 spells CASSLLYRTSGYTQYF. The CDR3 DNA follows: TGTGCCAGCAGTTTATTATATAGGACTAGCGGGTATACGCAGTATTTT. Filled out from reference TRBV28 and TRBJ2-3, the complete variable domain reads DVKVTQSSRYLVKRTGEKVFLECVQDMDHENMFWYRQDPGLGLRLIYFSYDVKMKEKGDIPEGYSVSREKKERFSLILESASTNQTSMYLCASSLLYRTSGYTQYFGPGTRLTVL.

The V gene is TRBV7-2, the J gene TRBJ2-2; 7 bases map to TRBD1. Germline CDR1 and CDR2: SGHTA and FQGNSA. V trimming: 4 bases; J trimming: 1 base; junction bases outside the gene matches: 6. The CDR3 sequence is 16 residues long. The CDR3 reads CASSSPRTGNTGELFF. CDR3 DNA sequence: TGTGCCAGCAGCTCCCCCCGGACAGGGAACACCGGGGAGCTGTTTTTT. Using reference TRBV7-2 and TRBJ2-2 for the parts outside the CDR3, the full variable domain is GAGVSQSPSNKVTEKGKDVELRCDPISGHTALYWYRQSLGQGLEFLIYFQGNSAPDKSGLPSDRFSAERTGGSVSTLTIQRTQQEDSAVYLCASSSPRTGNTGELFFGEGSRLTVL.

The chain uses TRBV20-1 and TRBJ2-2; 7 positions agree with TRBD2. This CDR3 spans 17 amino acids. V lost 3 bases and J lost 6; bases outside the gene matches: 16. Germline V gives CDR1 DFQATT, CDR2 SNEGSKA (reference sequence). DNA for the CDR3: TGCAGTGCTAGGCGAGCGGGGAATCTAGATCCTCCCGGGGAGCTGTTTTTT. Translating gives CSARRAGNLDPPGELFF.

There are many counts of this clonotype. This rearrangement joins TRBV29-1 to TRBJ2-1; no clear D. The germline V and J ends were trimmed by 6 bases and 9 bases, with 12 bases remaining between them. CDR3 length: 11 amino acids. Germline assignment: CDR1 SQVTM and CDR2 ANQGSEA. The CDR3 loop is CSVPKSGEQFF. CDR3 nucleotide sequence: TGCAGCGTACCTAAGTCTGGTGAGCAGTTCTTC.

This clonotype was observed many times. One junction end disagrees with the germline gene, perhaps due to a read error. The rearrangement uses TRBV11-2 and TRBJ2-7; D may be TRBD1 or TRBD2 (5 bases each). Germline V lookup: CDR1 SGHAT, CDR2 FQNNGV. The CDR3 has 14 residues. CDR3 DNA: TGTGCCAGCCGCTTCCCGGGGACCTCCTACGAGCAGTACTTC. This codes for CASRFPGTSYEQYF.

The chain carries TRBV2 and TRBJ2-7; 11 bases agree with TRBD2. The V segment lost 2 bases and the J segment 7 bases; nucleotides outside the gene matches: 1. This CDR3 contains 13 residues. Per the germline V gene, CDR1 is SNHLY and CDR2 is FYNNEI. The CDR3 DNA reads TGTGCCAGCAGTGAACTAGCGGGAGGAGAGCAGTACTTC. It yields the protein CASSELAGGEQYF.

This clonotype turned up a few times. This sequence joins TRBV7-9 and TRBJ2-7, with D possibly being TRBD1 or TRBD2 (5 bases each). This CDR3 has 15 amino acids. The germline V gene encodes CDR1 SEHNR and CDR2 FQNEAQ (reference sequence). V lost 4 bases and J 0 bases, leaving 13 bases between the germline ends. CDR3 DNA sequence: TGTGCCAGCAGCTCGGGACGCCTTAGCTCCTACGAGCAGTACTTC. Translating it yields CASSSGRLSSYEQYF. The full variable domain, in which reference TRBV7-9 and TRBJ2-7 provide the parts outside the CDR3, is DTGVSQNPRHKITKRGQNVTFRCDPISEHNRLYWYRQTLGQGPEFLTYFQNEAQLEKSRLLSDRFSAERPKGSFSTLEIQRTEQGDSAMYLCASSSGRLSSYEQYFGPGTRLTVT.

CDR3 residues: CSATLAENYNEQFF. The CDR3 bases are TGCAGTGCTACTCTAGCGGAGAACTACAATGAGCAGTTCTTC. V is TRBV20-1 and J is TRBJ2-1, with 7 bases aligning to TRBD2. J gave up 3 bases and V 4 bases, and 6 bases lay outside the gene matches. The CDR3 is made up of 14 amino acids. Germline CDR1 reads DFQATT; CDR2 reads SNEGSKA (reference sequence).

This clonotype was picked up a small number of times. This chain joins TRBV12-3 or TRBV12-4 and TRBJ2-2; the D is unclear. The CDR3 loop spans 13 amino acids. Trimming removed 6 bases from V and 3 bases from J, with 8 bases in between. DNA of the CDR3: TGTGCCAGCAGAGAAACTCACACCGGGGAGCTGTTTTTT. It yields the protein CASRETHTGELFF.

This clonotype was observed a handful of times. V gene TRBV5-1 combines with J gene TRBJ2-7, with 10 bases fitting TRBD2. J gave up 6 bases and V 6 bases, and 12 bases lay outside the gene matches. Germline CDR1 reads SGHRS; CDR2 reads YFSETQ. The CDR3 loop spans 15 amino acids. The CDR3 spells CASTFGSGRFSEQYF. CDR3 in DNA: TGCGCCAGCACCTTTGGTAGCGGGAGGTTTAGCGAGCAGTACTTC.

This clonotype was seen only a few times. The chain is built from TRBV10-3 and TRBJ2-7; TRBD2 matches at 14 bases. The J segment lost 6 bases and the V segment lost 2 bases, leaving 12 bases of the junction unmatched. The CDR3 is 18 amino acids. Germline assignment: CDR1 ENHRY and CDR2 SYGVKD. The CDR3 DNA follows: TGTGCCATCAGTGAGACCGGGACTAGCGGGAGCACGGGATCCGAGCAGTACTTC. Protein product: CAISETGTSGSTGSEQYF.

This clonotype has more than one count but fewer than ten. The rearrangement joins TRBV5-1 to TRBJ2-5; D is uncertain. The V end was cut by 0 bases, the J end by 5 bases, with 11 bases between. This CDR3 region has 14 residues. Germline V lookup: CDR1 SGHRS, CDR2 YFSETQ. CDR3: CASSLAPGWETQYF. The CDR3 DNA is TGCGCCAGCAGCTTGGCCCCCGGGTGGGAGACCCAGTACTTC.

This sequence joins TRBV6-1 and TRBJ2-4, with D perhaps TRBD1 (6 bases). Germline V lookup: CDR1 MNHNS, CDR2 SASEGT. The CDR3 is 15 amino acids. V shed 6 bases and J shed 3 bases, with 15 bases lying between them. CDR3 nucleotides: TGTGCCAGCAGGGAACAGGGCGATGGCAAAAACATTCAGTACTTC. Encoded protein: CASREQGDGKNIQYF.

This clonotype was picked up many times. The J gene is TRBJ2-1, the V gene TRBV6-5, with TRBD1 as a possible D gene (6 bases). This CDR3 is built from 13 residues. The V gene's germline CDR1 is MNHEY and CDR2 SVGAGI. Trimming removed 8 bases from V and 6 bases from J, with 14 bases in between. Written as DNA, the CDR3 is TGTGCCAGCGGAACAGGGTTGTCCAATGAGCAGTTCTTC. Amino acids: CASGTGLSNEQFF.

This clonotype has at least ten counts. The chain is built from TRBV3-1 and TRBJ2-7; 14 bases match TRBD2. Germline trimming cut 4 bases from V and 3 bases from J; bases unmatched to any gene: 2. The CDR3 sequence is 15 residues long. Germline V gene sequence: CDR1 LGHDT, CDR2 YNNKEL (reference sequence). The CDR3 here is CASSLTSGRGYEQYF. Written as DNA, the CDR3 is TGTGCCAGCAGCCTGACTAGCGGGAGGGGCTACGAGCAGTACTTC.

The rearrangement uses TRBV15 and TRBJ1-1; D unclear. Germline V gives CDR1 LNHNV, CDR2 YYDKDF (reference sequence). This CDR3 contains 14 residues. Trimming stripped 1 base from V and 1 base from J, with 7 bases between. The CDR3 DNA reads TGTGCCACCAGCAGAGTTTCCACGAACACTGAAGCTTTCTTT. It specifies CATSRVSTNTEAFF.

The chain uses TRBV7-9 and TRBJ2-1; D is possibly TRBD2 (5 bases). Germline V CDR1 and CDR2: SEHNR, FQNEAQ (reference sequence). This CDR3 has 15 amino acids. With 3 bases removed from V and 6 bases from J, the gap between germline ends came to 15 bases. CDR3 bases: TGTGCCAGCAGCTTCTCCCCGGGAAGGCGCAATGAGCAGTTCTTC. Translating it yields CASSFSPGRRNEQFF.

The chain employs TRBV5-1 and TRBJ2-5, with a possible D match to TRBD2 (5 bases). Trimming left V 6 bases short and J 7 bases short, with 16 bases between. The germline gives CDR1 SGHRS, CDR2 YFSETQ. The CDR3 sequence is 13 residues long. CDR3 protein: CASTLWGDGTQYF. CDR3 DNA: TGCGCCAGCACCCTGTGGGGAGATGGGACCCAGTACTTC.

CDR3: CASSLWGRAGNTGELFF. The DNA for the CDR3 is TGCGCCAGCAGCTTGTGGGGGCGAGCGGGTAACACCGGGGAGCTGTTTTTT. The chain employs TRBV5-1 and TRBJ2-2; D may be TRBD1 or TRBD2 (6 bases each). Looked up from germline, CDR1 is SGHRS and CDR2 is YFSETQ. The CDR3 contains 17 residues. With 1 base removed from V and 2 bases from J, the gap between germline ends came to 15 bases.

CDR3 nucleotides: TGCAGCGTGAGCGGGGGTGGGGATACGCAGTATTTT. Protein product: CSVSGGGDTQYF. The chain is built from TRBV29-1 and TRBJ2-3; 8 bases align to TRBD2. The CDR3 runs to 12 residues. V was clipped by 6 bases and J by 6 bases; unmatched bases: 5. Looked up from germline, CDR1 is SQVTM and CDR2 is ANQGSEA.

There are a few counts of this clonotype. V gene TRBV20-1 combines with J gene TRBJ2-2, with 7 bases lining up with TRBD1. The germline V gene has CDR1 DFQATT and CDR2 SNEGSKA (reference sequence). CDR3 length: 14 residues. The V and J ends lost 2 bases and 6 bases, in that order; junction bases with no gene match: 6. CDR3 DNA: TGCAGTGCTAGAAAAAACCAGGGGGCCGGGGAGCTGTTTTTT. This encodes CSARKNQGAGELFF.

This chain joins TRBV7-9 and TRBJ1-1; possibly TRBD1 for D (5 bases). This CDR3 has 16 amino acids. Germline CDR1 reads SEHNR; CDR2 reads FQNEAQ (reference sequence). V gave up 4 bases and J gave up 6 bases, with 21 bases separating them. CDR3 in amino acids: CASSSVGTSLSAEAFF. The CDR3 bases are TGTGCCAGCAGCTCCGTAGGGACCTCCCTCTCAGCTGAAGCTTTCTTT.

The chain recombines TRBV4-2 with TRBJ2-3, with D possibly being TRBD1 (6 bases). Per germline, CDR1 LGHNA and CDR2 YNFKEQ. The CDR3 totals 20 residues. Between the trimmed V and J ends, which lost 1 base and 3 bases, there was a span of 26 bases. The CDR3: CASSQGTASFLITVTDTQYF. DNA of the CDR3: TGTGCCAGCAGCCAAGGGACAGCCTCGTTCTTAATCACTGTTACAGATACGCAGTATTTT.

The chain combines TRBV4-1 with TRBJ2-1; 9 nucleotides line up with TRBD2. The germline V gene has CDR1 MGHRA and CDR2 YSYEKL. J was trimmed by 8 bases and V by 2 bases; bases with no gene match: 7. This CDR3 has 15 amino acids. This chain's CDR3 is CASSQSALAGYEQFF. The CDR3 nucleotides are TGCGCCAGCAGCCAATCCGCCCTAGCGGGATATGAGCAGTTCTTC.

A few counts support this clonotype. The chain employs TRBV28 and TRBJ2-1; weak D call: TRBD2 (5 bases). This CDR3 spans 14 amino acids. Germline V lookup: CDR1 MDHEN, CDR2 SYDVKM. V gave up 4 bases and J gave up 7 bases, with 14 bases separating them. CDR3 loop: CASSSLLVGNEQFF. In DNA, the CDR3 is TGTGCCAGCAGTTCCCTACTAGTTGGGAATGAGCAGTTCTTC. Looking up the rest from reference TRBV28 and TRBJ2-1 gives the full variable domain: DVKVTQSSRYLVKRTGEKVFLECVQDMDHENMFWYRQDPGLGLRLIYFSYDVKMKEKGDIPEGYSVSREKKERFSLILESASTNQTSMYLCASSSLLVGNEQFFGPGTRLTVL.

This clonotype was observed many times. The V and J genes are TRBV5-4 and TRBJ2-7; 9 bases align to TRBD2. This CDR3 is built from 15 residues. The germline gives CDR1 SGHNT, CDR2 YYREEE (reference sequence). Trimming cost V 1 base and J 4 bases; bases outside gene matches: 6. For the CDR3, the DNA is TGTGCCAGCAGCTTGTCTAGCGGGACGCCTTACGAGCAGTACTTC. The encoded protein is CASSLSSGTPYEQYF.